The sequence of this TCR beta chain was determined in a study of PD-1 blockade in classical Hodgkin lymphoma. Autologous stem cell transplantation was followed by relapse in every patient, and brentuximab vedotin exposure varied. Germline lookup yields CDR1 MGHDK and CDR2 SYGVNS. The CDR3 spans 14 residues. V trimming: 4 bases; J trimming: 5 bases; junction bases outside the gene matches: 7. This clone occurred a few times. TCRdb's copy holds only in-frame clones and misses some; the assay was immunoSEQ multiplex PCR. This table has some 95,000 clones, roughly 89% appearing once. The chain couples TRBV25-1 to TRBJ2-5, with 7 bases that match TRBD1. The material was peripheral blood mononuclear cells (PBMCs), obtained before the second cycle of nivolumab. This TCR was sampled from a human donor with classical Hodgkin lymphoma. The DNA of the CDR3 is TGTGCCAGCAGTGTCCACAGGGGTGGGGAGACCCAGTACTTC. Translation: CASSVHRGGETQYF.